The clone carrying this TCR beta chain was observed a single time. The sample originates from a study of blood T cell repertoires in COVID-19. Turning to the study itself: Nucleic acid was either cDNA or gDNA, and it came from T cells, B-cell-depleted T cells, or PBMCs.

Original handling: The assay estimated nucleated cells by amplifying reference gene primers. Assay used: immunoSEQ multiplex PCR; TCRdb lists only in-frame clones, some missing. V and J calls and clone size are those listed in that table; D and trimming were worked out from the DNA. The repertoire holds around 280,000 clones, with 89% as singletons. Recovered Cohort 3 donors showed two negative PCRs, clearance, or symptom resolution. Germline values: CDR1 LNHDA, CDR2 SQIVND (reference sequence). J was trimmed by 2 bases and V by 0 bases; bases with no gene match: 4. The CDR3 totals 15 residues. The J gene is TRBJ2-7, the V gene TRBV19; the match to TRBD1 covers 7 bases. The sample comprised PBMCs or T cells enriched from blood (not recorded which). The TCR originated in a woman aged 40 to 50 who had recovered from COVID-19. The CDR3 nucleotides read TGTGCCAGTAGTATAGACCGGACAGGAACCTACGAGCAGTACTTC. This codes for CASSIDRTGTYEQYF. Full variable domain (outside the CDR3, taken from reference TRBV19 and TRBJ2-7): DGGITQSPKYLFRKEGQNVTLSCEQNLNHDAMYWYRQDPGQGLRLIYYSQIVNDFQKGDIAEGYSVSREKKESFPLTVTSAQKNPTAFYLCASSIDRTGTYEQYFGPGTRLTVT.